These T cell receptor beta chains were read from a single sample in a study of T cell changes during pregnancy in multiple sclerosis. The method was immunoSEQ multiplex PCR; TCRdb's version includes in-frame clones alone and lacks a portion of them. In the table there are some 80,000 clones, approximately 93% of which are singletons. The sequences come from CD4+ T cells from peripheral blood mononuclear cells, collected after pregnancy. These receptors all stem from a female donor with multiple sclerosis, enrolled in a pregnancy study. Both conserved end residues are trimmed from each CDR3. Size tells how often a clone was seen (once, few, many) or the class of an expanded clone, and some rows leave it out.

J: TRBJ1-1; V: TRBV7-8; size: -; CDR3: ASSLGVNLNTEAF
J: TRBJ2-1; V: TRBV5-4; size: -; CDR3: ASSLPGLAGHEQF
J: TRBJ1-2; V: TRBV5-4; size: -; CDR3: ASSLAGTGVNYGYT
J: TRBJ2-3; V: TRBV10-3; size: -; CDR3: AIRQTSGSTDTQY
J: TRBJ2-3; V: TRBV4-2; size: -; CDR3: ASSRGTSGRGGTDTQY
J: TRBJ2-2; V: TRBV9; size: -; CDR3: ASSVVPGLAGAGELF
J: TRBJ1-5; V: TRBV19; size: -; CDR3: ASSVEGEGNQPQH
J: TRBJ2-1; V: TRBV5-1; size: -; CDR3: ASSYPAGGLNNEQF
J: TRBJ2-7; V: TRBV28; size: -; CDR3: ASSQTGVGLMEQY
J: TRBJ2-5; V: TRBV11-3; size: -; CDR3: ASSSRGWGRGPETQY
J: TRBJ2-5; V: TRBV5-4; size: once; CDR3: ASSLGGTGVETQY
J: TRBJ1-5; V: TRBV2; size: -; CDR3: ASSRREGQPQH
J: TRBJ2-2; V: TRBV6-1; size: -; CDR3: ASSVGTGGANTGELF
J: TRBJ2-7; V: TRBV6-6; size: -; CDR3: ASSYAPPLQLRQQY
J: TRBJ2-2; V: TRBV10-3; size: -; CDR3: AISDRLAGVTGELF
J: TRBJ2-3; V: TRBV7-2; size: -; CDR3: ASSLIGTDTQY
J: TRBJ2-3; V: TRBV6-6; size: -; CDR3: ASSPKVDTQY
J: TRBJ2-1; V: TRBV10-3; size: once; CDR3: AISPMTSGHEQF
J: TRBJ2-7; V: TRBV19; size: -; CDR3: ASSNRGPTNEQY
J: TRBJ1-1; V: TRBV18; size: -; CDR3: ASSPGQASNTEAF
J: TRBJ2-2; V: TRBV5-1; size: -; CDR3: ASSSLPLAGVDTGELF
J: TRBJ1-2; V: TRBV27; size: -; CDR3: ASSPAGTSYGYT
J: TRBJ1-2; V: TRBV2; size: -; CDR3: ASSERPGYGYT
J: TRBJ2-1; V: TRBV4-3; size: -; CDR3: ASSQDSGTRVVNEQF
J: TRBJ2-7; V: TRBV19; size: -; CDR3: ASSIDHAGSYEQY
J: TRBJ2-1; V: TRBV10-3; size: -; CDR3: AISEWRDYNEQF
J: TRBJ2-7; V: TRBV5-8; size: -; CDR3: ASRRSGSAESYEQY
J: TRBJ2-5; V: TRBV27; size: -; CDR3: ASSSVTGEETQY
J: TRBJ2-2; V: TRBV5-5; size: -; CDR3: ASSLLPGGRTGELF
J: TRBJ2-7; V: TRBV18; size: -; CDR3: ASSPQGQGASYEQY
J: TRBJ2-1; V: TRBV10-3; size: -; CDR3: AIRHPGAGGSSSYNEQF
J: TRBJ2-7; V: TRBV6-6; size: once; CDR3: ASRWEGGSREQY
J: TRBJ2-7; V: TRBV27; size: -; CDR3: ASWRAGALYEQY
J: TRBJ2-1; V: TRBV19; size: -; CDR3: ASSIRIRTSHEQF
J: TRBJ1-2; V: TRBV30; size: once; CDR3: AWAGDRGQNYGHT
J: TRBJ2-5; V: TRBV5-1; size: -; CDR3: ASSRDLRETQY
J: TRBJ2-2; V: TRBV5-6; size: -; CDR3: ASSLVLASGELF
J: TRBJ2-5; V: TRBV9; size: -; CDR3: ASSVSPSVETQY
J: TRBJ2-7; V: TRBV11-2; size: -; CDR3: ASSFPFREQY
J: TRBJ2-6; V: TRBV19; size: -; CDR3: ASSIPLIGEGSNVLT
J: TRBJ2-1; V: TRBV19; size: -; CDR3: ASSTPSEGNEQF